A single sample gave rise to the 23 T cell receptor beta chains below, sequenced in a study of blood T cell repertoires in COVID-19. Assay: immunoSEQ multiplex PCR; the TCRdb copy retains only in-frame clones and omits some. The table lists roughly 350,000 clones, 75% to 90% of them singletons. Material for sequencing was peripheral blood. The receptor source for this set is a woman between 50 and 59 years old with COVID-19, enrolled during active disease.

The V call is TRBV9, the J call TRBJ2-7; 13 bases line up with TRBD2. The junction had 5 bases not matched to a gene; V was cut back by 0 bases and J by 2 bases. The CDR3 consists of 17 residues. CDR1 is SGDLS and CDR2 is YYNGEE in the germline V gene. CDR3 nucleotide sequence: TGTGCCAGCAGCGTAGGATCCACTAGCGGGAGGGCCTACGAGCAGTACTTC. It codes for CASSVGSTSGRAYEQYF.

This chain connects TRBV5-1 to TRBJ1-1; TRBD1 agrees at 9 bases. V trimming: 4 bases; J trimming: 2 bases; junction bases outside the gene matches: 6. The CDR3 sequence is 15 residues long. The V gene's germline CDR1 is SGHRS and CDR2 YFSETQ. The CDR3 loop reads CASSQQGARNTEAFF. CDR3 DNA: TGCGCCAGCAGCCAACAGGGGGCACGAAACACTGAAGCTTTCTTT.

V gene TRBV10-3 combines with J gene TRBJ1-4; D is unresolved. The CDR3 has 14 residues. Germline V lookup: CDR1 ENHRY, CDR2 SYGVKD. Trimming removed 0 bases from V and 5 bases from J, with 7 bases in between. For the CDR3, the DNA is TGTGCCATCAGTGAGTCAAGTGGCAATGAAAAACTGTTTTTT. This translates into CAISESSGNEKLFF.

The chain carries TRBV19 and TRBJ1-1; D remains ambiguous. The germline V gene has CDR1 LNHDA and CDR2 SQIVND (reference sequence). The CDR3 has 12 residues. Between the trimmed V and J ends, which lost 5 bases and 7 bases, there was a span of 11 bases. CDR3 loop: CASSPAGLEAFF. The CDR3 DNA follows: TGTGCCAGTAGTCCGGCAGGACTTGAAGCTTTCTTT.

The chain is built from TRBV20-1 and TRBJ2-2; 9 positions agree with TRBD1. The V and J ends lost 3 bases and 6 bases, in that order; junction bases with no gene match: 14. Germline CDR1 DFQATT, CDR2 SNEGSKA (reference sequence). This CDR3 is 17 amino acids long. CDR3 DNA sequence: TGCAGTGCTAGTAACGGTCTTCGGACAGGGGTGTCCGGGGAGCTGTTTTTT. This sequence encodes CSASNGLRTGVSGELFF.

In this sample, this clone turned up once. The junction differs from germline at one of its ends, possibly a read error. This rearrangement joins TRBV4-2 to TRBJ2-7; D is possibly TRBD2 (5 bases). Germline values: CDR1 LGHNA, CDR2 YNFKEQ. The length of the CDR3 is 13 residues. CDR3 residues: CANSRSRDGEQYF. The CDR3 DNA reads TGTGCCAACAGCCGTTCCCGGGATGGCGAGCAGTACTTC.

The genes are TRBV6-5 and TRBJ1-1; possible D gene TRBD1, 6 bases. V was clipped by 0 bases and J by 9 bases, with 11 bases between them. Per the germline V gene, CDR1 is MNHEY and CDR2 is SVGAGI. The CDR3 contains 13 residues. The CDR3 DNA reads as TGTGCCAGCAGTTACTCGGGGACAAACAAAGCTTTCTTT. This codes for CASSYSGTNKAFF.

CDR3 in DNA: TGTGCCAGCTCACCCTCTAGCGGGAGAACAGATACGCAGTATTTT. Protein: CASSPSSGRTDTQYF. The chain carries TRBV18 and TRBJ2-3; 10 bases are shared with TRBD2. The CDR3 contains 15 residues. Germline loops: CDR1 KGHSH, CDR2 LQKENI. V dropped 3 bases and J dropped 3; count of bases not matched to a gene: 3.

A note on this clone: A much larger clone differs by one base, so this may be a read error. This sample also contains other DNA sequences that code for the same CDR3. The gene calls are TRBV19 and TRBJ2-7; 9 bases align to TRBD1. The V gene end was trimmed by 5 bases and the J gene end by 1 base; junction bases not matched to a gene: 3. The germline V gene has CDR1 LNHDA and CDR2 SQIVND (reference sequence). CDR3 size: 14 residues. In DNA form, the CDR3 reads TGTGCCAGTAGTTCCGGGACAGGGTCCTACGAGCAGTACTTC. This codes for CASSSGTGSYEQYF.

The chain is built from TRBV7-2 and TRBJ2-1; D may be TRBD2 (7 bases). V gave up 5 bases and J gave up 6 bases, with 20 bases separating them. Germline V CDR1 and CDR2: SGHTA, FQGNSA. The CDR3 contains 16 residues. CDR3 residues: CASSLGLVWGRNEQFF. For the CDR3, the DNA is TGTGCCAGCAGCCTCGGACTAGTATGGGGGCGCAATGAGCAGTTCTTC.

This chain uses TRBV24-1 with TRBJ2-1; D is perhaps TRBD2 (7 bases). The V gene's germline CDR1 is KGHDR and CDR2 SFDVKD. With 3 bases removed from V and 3 bases from J, the gap between germline ends came to 17 bases. CDR3 length equals 17 residues. DNA for the CDR3: TGTGCCACCAGTGATCGGGGGAGGGGAGGGGGCTACAATGAGCAGTTCTTC. Amino acid sequence: CATSDRGRGGGYNEQFF.

The chain combines TRBV4-2 with TRBJ1-1; D is possibly TRBD1 (5 bases). The CDR3 spans 14 residues. Germline V gives CDR1 LGHNA, CDR2 YNFKEQ. V lost 1 base, J lost 4 bases, and 10 bases lay in between. CDR3 region: CASSQVGGTTEAFF. For the CDR3, the DNA is TGTGCCAGCAGCCAAGTGGGGGGTACCACTGAAGCTTTCTTT.

In this sample, this clone turned up a few times. CDR3 in amino acids: CAISKPGYEQYF. CDR3 sequence (DNA): TGTGCCATCAGTAAGCCAGGGTACGAGCAGTACTTC. This chain uses TRBV10-3 with TRBJ2-7, with D possibly matching TRBD1 (5 bases). Germline CDR1 reads ENHRY; CDR2 reads SYGVKD. The ends were cut back, 5 bases at V and 4 bases at J, with 9 bases in the middle. The CDR3 consists of 12 residues.

The genes are TRBV9 and TRBJ2-5; maybe TRBD2 (5 bases). The germline V gene encodes CDR1 SGDLS and CDR2 YYNGEE. This CDR3 has 12 residues. The V end lost 3 bases, the J end lost 5 bases, and 8 bases lay between the germline ends. CDR3 sequence: CASSGTGETQYF. CDR3 DNA sequence: TGTGCCAGCAGCGGGACGGGGGAGACCCAGTACTTC.

The V gene is TRBV4-2, the J gene TRBJ1-1; D is possibly TRBD1 (5 bases). Germline values: CDR1 LGHNA, CDR2 YNFKEQ. V was pared by 4 bases and J by 2 bases, with 11 bases between. This CDR3 contains 14 residues. The CDR3 sequence is CASSPDSHNTEAFF. The CDR3 bases are TGTGCCAGCAGCCCTGACAGCCACAACACTGAAGCTTTCTTT.

The V call is TRBV5-8, the J call TRBJ2-2; 13 positions match TRBD2. V dropped 2 bases and J dropped 2; count of bases not matched to a gene: 6. The germline V gene encodes CDR1 SGHTS and CDR2 YDEGEE. This CDR3 has 18 amino acids. The CDR3 here is CASSFAGTSGINTGELFF. CDR3 coding DNA: TGTGCCAGCAGCTTTGCCGGGACTAGCGGGATAAACACCGGGGAGCTGTTTTTT.

This clone has a single count. The chain joins TRBV5-1 to TRBJ2-7; a possible D gene is TRBD1 (6 bases). There are 17 residues in the CDR3. The ends were cut back, 0 bases at V and 3 bases at J, with 19 bases in the middle. Germline V gene data show CDR1 as SGHRS and CDR2 as YFSETQ. CDR3: CASSLAPTGNYNYEQYF. Written as DNA, the CDR3 is TGCGCCAGCAGCTTGGCCCCAACAGGGAATTACAACTACGAGCAGTACTTC.

The CDR3 sequence: CASSSAGTGIQPQHF. CDR3 in DNA: TGTGCCAGCAGTTCGGCCGGGACAGGGATTCAGCCCCAGCATTTT. This chain connects TRBV27 to TRBJ1-5, with 9 bases lining up with TRBD1. The CDR3 consists of 15 residues. J gave up 6 bases and V 4 bases, and 7 bases lay outside the gene matches. The germline V gene encodes CDR1 MNHEY and CDR2 SMNVEV (reference sequence).

The gene calls are TRBV7-3 and TRBJ1-1; D remains ambiguous. V lost 2 bases to trimming and J lost 1 base, with 8 bases between them. The germline gives CDR1 SGHTA, CDR2 FQGTGA. The CDR3 is made up of 14 amino acids. As DNA, the CDR3 is TGTGCCAGCAGCTTATGGCCGGGGAACACTGAAGCTTTCTTT. Encoded protein: CASSLWPGNTEAFF.

The chain joins TRBV27 to TRBJ2-1; 11 bases agree with TRBD2. Looked up from germline, CDR1 is MNHEY and CDR2 is SMNVEV (reference sequence). This CDR3 is 18 amino acids long. The ends lost 5 bases at V and 5 bases at J; junction bases unmatched: 14. CDR3: CASSLTGLAGLEDNEQFF. CDR3 coding DNA: TGTGCCAGCAGTCTTACAGGACTAGCGGGCCTGGAGGACAATGAGCAGTTCTTC.

CDR3 residues: CASSFGGANYGYTF. The DNA for the CDR3 is TGTGCCAGCAGCTTTGGGGGCGCTAACTATGGCTACACCTTC. This chain links TRBV7-2 with TRBJ1-2; the D gene is possibly TRBD1 (6 bases). Germline V CDR1 and CDR2: SGHTA, FQGNSA. This CDR3 is 14 amino acids long. V was shortened by 3 bases and J by 0 bases, with 8 bases between the two germline ends.

In DNA, the CDR3 is TGCGCCAGCAGCTTGGCCCGGGCAGGGTCGGGTGAGCAGTTCTTC. Translation gives CASSLARAGSGEQFF. The chain couples TRBV5-1 to TRBJ2-1; a weak D match, TRBD1 (5 bases). The CDR3 length is 15 residues. Germline CDR1 is SGHRS and CDR2 is YFSETQ. Trimming removed 0 bases from V and 9 bases from J, with 16 bases in between. Full variable domain (missing parts from reference TRBV5-1 and TRBJ2-1): KAGVTQTPRYLIKTRGQQVTLSCSPISGHRSVSWYQQTPGQGLQFLFEYFSETQRNKGNFPGRFSGRQFSNSRSEMNVSTLELGDSALYLCASSLARAGSGEQFFGPGTRLTVL.

The CDR3 here is CAWSAFGWTEAFF. Written as DNA, the CDR3 is TGTGCCTGGAGTGCTTTCGGTTGGACTGAAGCTTTCTTT. V is TRBV30 and J is TRBJ1-1; D remains unclear. Germline CDR1 GTSNPN, CDR2 SVGIG (reference sequence). Trimming took off 1 base at V and 5 bases at J, with 11 bases between the two ends. This CDR3 has 13 residues.